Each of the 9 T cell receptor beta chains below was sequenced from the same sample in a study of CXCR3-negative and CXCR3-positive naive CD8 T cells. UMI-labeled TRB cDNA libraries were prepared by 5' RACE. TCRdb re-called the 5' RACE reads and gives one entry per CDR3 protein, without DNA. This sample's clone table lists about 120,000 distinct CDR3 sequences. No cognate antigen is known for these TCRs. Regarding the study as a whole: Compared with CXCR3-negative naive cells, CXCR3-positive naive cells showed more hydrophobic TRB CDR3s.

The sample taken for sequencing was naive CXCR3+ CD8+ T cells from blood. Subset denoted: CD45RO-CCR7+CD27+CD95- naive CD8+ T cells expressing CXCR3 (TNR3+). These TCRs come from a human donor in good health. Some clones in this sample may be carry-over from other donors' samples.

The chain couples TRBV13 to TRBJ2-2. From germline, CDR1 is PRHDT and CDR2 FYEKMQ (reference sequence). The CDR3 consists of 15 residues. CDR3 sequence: CASSLATPNTGELFF.

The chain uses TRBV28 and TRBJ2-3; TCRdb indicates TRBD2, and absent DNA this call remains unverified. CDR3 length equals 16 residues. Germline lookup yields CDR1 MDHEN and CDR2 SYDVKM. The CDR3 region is CASSPRTSGGSDTQYF.

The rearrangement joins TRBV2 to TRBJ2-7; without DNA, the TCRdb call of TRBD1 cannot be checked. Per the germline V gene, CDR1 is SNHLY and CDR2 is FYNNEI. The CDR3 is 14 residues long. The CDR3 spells CASSIAGTAYEQYF.

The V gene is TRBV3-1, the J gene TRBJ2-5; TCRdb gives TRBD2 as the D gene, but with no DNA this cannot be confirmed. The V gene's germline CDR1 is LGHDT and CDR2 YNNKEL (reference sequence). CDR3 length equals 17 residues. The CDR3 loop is CASSLPGGLLYQETQYF.

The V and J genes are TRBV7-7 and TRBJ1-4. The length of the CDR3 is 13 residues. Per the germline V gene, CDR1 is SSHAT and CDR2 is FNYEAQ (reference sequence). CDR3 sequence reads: CASSPTTNEKLFF.

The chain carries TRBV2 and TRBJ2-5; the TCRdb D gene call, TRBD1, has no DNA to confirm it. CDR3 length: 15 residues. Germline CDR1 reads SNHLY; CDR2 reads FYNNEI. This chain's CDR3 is CASTGATGFIETQYF. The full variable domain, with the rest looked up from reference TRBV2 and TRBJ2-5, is EPEVTQTPSHQVTQMGQEVILRCVPISNHLYFYWYRQILGQKVEFLVSFYNNEISEKSEIFDDQFSVERPDGSNFTLKIRSTKLEDSAMYFCASTGATGFIETQYFGPGTRLLVL.

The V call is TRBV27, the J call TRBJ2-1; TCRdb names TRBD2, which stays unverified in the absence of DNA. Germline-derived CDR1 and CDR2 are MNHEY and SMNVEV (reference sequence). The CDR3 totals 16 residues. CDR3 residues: CASSLTPSGSNNEQFF.

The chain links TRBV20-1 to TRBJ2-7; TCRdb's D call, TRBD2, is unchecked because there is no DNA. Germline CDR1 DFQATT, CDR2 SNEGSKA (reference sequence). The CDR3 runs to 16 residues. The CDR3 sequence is CSALGLEARRVYEQYF.

This chain's CDR3 is CASSSPWGQGTMNTEAFF. This rearrangement joins TRBV5-4 to TRBJ1-1; TCRdb lists TRBD1, though no DNA is available to test this call. The CDR3 contains 18 residues. Germline-derived CDR1 and CDR2 are SGHNT and YYREEE (reference sequence).